What follows are 17 T cell receptor beta chains derived from one specimen sequenced in a study of beta chain features in type 1 diabetes. Every isolated RNA sample was fully reverse transcribed, so sequencing captured expressed TCRB transcripts. Clones were read by immunoSEQ multiplex PCR, and TCRdb kept only the in-frame ones, dropping some. This sample has 680,000 or so clones, with about a sixth found just once. The material sequenced was naive CD4+ T cells from blood. These receptors came from a young man in good health.

The V and J genes are TRBV29-1 and TRBJ2-1; a weak D match, TRBD2 (5 bases). CDR3 length equals 15 residues. The V end lost 5 bases, the J end lost 0 bases, and 14 bases lay between the germline ends. Germline CDR1 reads SQVTM; CDR2 reads ANQGSEA. The CDR3 here is CSVMMRASSYNEQFF. The CDR3 DNA reads as TGCAGCGTTATGATGCGGGCAAGCTCCTACAATGAGCAGTTCTTC.

This clone was counted between two and nine times. This chain links TRBV5-1 with TRBJ2-3; D unclear. Germline CDR1 SGHRS, CDR2 YFSETQ. This CDR3 comprises 16 residues. V was shortened by 0 bases and J by 5 bases, with 16 bases between the two germline ends. The CDR3, as DNA: TGCGCCAGCAGCTTGGCGGCCGGTTCCCTTGGAGATACGCAGTATTTT. It is translated as CASSLAAGSLGDTQYF.

This clone came up a few times. This chain uses TRBV27 with TRBJ1-6; possibly TRBD1 for D (6 bases). The CDR3 consists of 17 residues. The germline V and J ends were trimmed by 1 base and 8 bases, with 18 bases remaining between them. Germline assignment: CDR1 MNHEY and CDR2 SMNVEV (reference sequence). The CDR3: CASSLLEPRGADSPLHF. The DNA for the CDR3 is TGTGCCAGCAGTTTATTGGAACCCAGGGGCGCGGATTCACCCCTCCACTTT.

This clone was seen only a few times. V is TRBV7-9 and J is TRBJ2-3; 7 positions match TRBD2. The length of the CDR3 is 16 residues. V dropped 5 bases and J dropped 1; count of bases not matched to a gene: 9. The germline gives CDR1 SEHNR, CDR2 FQNEAQ (reference sequence). The CDR3 region has the DNA TGTGCCAGCAGCCCCCAAAGACTAGCTGGCACAGATACGCAGTATTTT. The encoded protein is CASSPQRLAGTDTQYF.

This clone was seen a few times. The chain couples TRBV7-9 to TRBJ2-7; 8 bases are shared with TRBD1. Germline CDR1 and CDR2: SEHNR and FQNEAQ (reference sequence). V lost 4 bases to trimming and J lost 0 bases; unmatched junction nucleotides: 5. The length of the CDR3 is 15 residues. The CDR3 DNA sequence: TGTGCCAGCAGCTCCTGGGACAGGCTCTCCTACGAGCAGTACTTC. Translation gives CASSSWDRLSYEQYF. Drawing the rest from reference TRBV7-9 and TRBJ2-7, the complete variable domain is DTGVSQNPRHKITKRGQNVTFRCDPISEHNRLYWYRQTLGQGPEFLTYFQNEAQLEKSRLLSDRFSAERPKGSFSTLEIQRTEQGDSAMYLCASSSWDRLSYEQYFGPGTRLTVT.

The J gene is TRBJ2-1, the V gene TRBV4-3, with 9 bases matching TRBD1. J lost 4 bases, V lost 3 bases, and 13 bases had no gene match. The CDR3 totals 18 residues. The germline CDR1 and CDR2 sequences are LGHNA and YSLEER. CDR3 in amino acids: CASSHLGRGDREYNEQFF. The CDR3 DNA sequence: TGCGCCAGCAGCCATCTCGGGCGAGGGGACAGGGAGTACAATGAGCAGTTCTTC.

This clone appeared a few times. The genes are TRBV4-1 and TRBJ1-2; the D is unclear. The V and J ends lost 4 bases and 0 bases respectively, with 9 bases between them. The CDR3 has 14 amino acids. Germline CDR1 is MGHRA and CDR2 is YSYEKL. The chain's CDR3 is CASSLPGANYGYTF. As DNA, the CDR3 is TGCGCCAGCAGCCTGCCAGGTGCTAACTATGGCTACACCTTC.

The CDR3 DNA sequence: TGTGCCAGTAGTCTCAGGGGGCGAAGCAATGAGCAGTTCTTC. This sequence encodes CASSLRGRSNEQFF. J is TRBJ2-1 and V is TRBV19; 8 bases map to TRBD1. J gave up 6 bases and V 5 bases, and 6 bases lay outside the gene matches. The CDR3 totals 14 residues. From germline, CDR1 is LNHDA and CDR2 SQIVND (reference sequence).

In its sample, this clone was seen a few times. V usage is TRBV5-1 and J usage is TRBJ2-6; TRBD2 might be the D (5 bases). Germline V gives CDR1 SGHRS, CDR2 YFSETQ. CDR3 length equals 16 residues. Trimming took 4 bases from V and 2 from J, leaving 13 bases between them. Here the CDR3 reads CASSPPVRAGANVLTF. The CDR3 bases are TGCGCCAGCAGCCCACCGGTGAGGGCTGGGGCCAACGTCCTGACTTTC.

This chain uses TRBV7-8 with TRBJ1-4; D is ambiguous. Trimming left V 3 bases short and J 10 bases short, with 12 bases between. Germline-derived CDR1 and CDR2 are SGHVS and FQNEAQ. This CDR3 region has 13 residues. The CDR3: CASSFSGSAKLFF. The DNA of the CDR3 is TGTGCCAGCAGCTTTTCCGGGTCGGCAAAACTGTTTTTT.

This clone turned up a few times. The gene calls are TRBV5-6 and TRBJ1-5, with D possibly being TRBD1 (6 bases). Germline-derived CDR1 and CDR2 are SGHDT and YYEEEE. V shed 1 base and J shed 2 bases, with 16 bases lying between them. The CDR3 extends over 17 amino acids. The CDR3 here is CASSLYGGPGGNQPQHF. For the CDR3, the DNA is TGTGCCAGCAGCTTGTATGGGGGGCCGGGGGGCAATCAGCCCCAGCATTTT.

This clone has just a few counts. This rearrangement joins TRBV6-5 to TRBJ2-6, with unresolved D. The CDR3 length is 13 residues. Germline assignment: CDR1 MNHEY and CDR2 SVGAGI. Trimming took off 5 bases at V and 2 bases at J, with 4 bases between the two ends. CDR3 amino acids: CASSLAGANVLTF. DNA for the CDR3: TGTGCCAGCAGTCTCGCTGGGGCCAACGTCCTGACTTTC.

There are a few counts of this clone. The rearrangement joins TRBV25-1 to TRBJ1-3; D unresolved. There are 15 residues in the CDR3. CDR1 MGHDK and CDR2 SYGVNS come from the germline V gene. V gave up 2 bases and J gave up 2 bases, with 10 bases separating them. The chain's CDR3 is CASSEGITAGNTIYF. The CDR3, as DNA: TGTGCCAGCAGTGAAGGAATTACCGCTGGAAACACCATATATTTT.

Only a few counts were recorded for this clone. The J gene is TRBJ2-1, the V gene TRBV4-3, with 7 bases identical to TRBD2. Germline-derived CDR1 and CDR2 are LGHNA and YSLEER. This CDR3 is 14 amino acids long. Germline trimming cut 4 bases from V and 6 bases from J; bases unmatched to any gene: 6. The CDR3 loop is CASSLTGTINEQFF. The CDR3, as DNA: TGCGCCAGCAGCCTGACCGGGACTATCAATGAGCAGTTCTTC.

The J gene is TRBJ2-1, the V gene TRBV28; 9 nucleotides line up with TRBD1. The V and J ends lost 6 bases and 2 bases, in that order; junction bases with no gene match: 8. This CDR3 is 16 amino acids long. Germline assignment: CDR1 MDHEN and CDR2 SYDVKM. CDR3 sequence reads: CASSTAGTGPYNEQFF. Here the CDR3 DNA reads TGTGCCAGCAGCACGGCCGGGACAGGGCCCTACAATGAGCAGTTCTTC.

The chain uses TRBV28 and TRBJ1-5; D is possibly TRBD1 (5 bases). Trimming pared 4 bases from V and 2 bases from J, leaving 12 bases between. Per germline, CDR1 MDHEN and CDR2 SYDVKM. The CDR3 totals 15 residues. Here the CDR3 reads CASSSPLGGNQPQHF. CDR3 sequence (DNA): TGTGCCAGCAGTTCGCCGTTGGGGGGCAATCAGCCCCAGCATTTT.

This clone has only a few counts. The V and J genes are TRBV4-3 and TRBJ2-7, with D possibly TRBD2 on 5 matching bases. The CDR3 has 14 residues. Trimming left V 4 bases short and J 0 bases short, with 10 bases between. CDR1 and CDR2 (germline): LGHNA, YSLEER. CDR3 DNA sequence: TGCGCCAGCAGCCGAGGGTTCTCCTCCTACGAGCAGTACTTC. Its translation: CASSRGFSSYEQYF.